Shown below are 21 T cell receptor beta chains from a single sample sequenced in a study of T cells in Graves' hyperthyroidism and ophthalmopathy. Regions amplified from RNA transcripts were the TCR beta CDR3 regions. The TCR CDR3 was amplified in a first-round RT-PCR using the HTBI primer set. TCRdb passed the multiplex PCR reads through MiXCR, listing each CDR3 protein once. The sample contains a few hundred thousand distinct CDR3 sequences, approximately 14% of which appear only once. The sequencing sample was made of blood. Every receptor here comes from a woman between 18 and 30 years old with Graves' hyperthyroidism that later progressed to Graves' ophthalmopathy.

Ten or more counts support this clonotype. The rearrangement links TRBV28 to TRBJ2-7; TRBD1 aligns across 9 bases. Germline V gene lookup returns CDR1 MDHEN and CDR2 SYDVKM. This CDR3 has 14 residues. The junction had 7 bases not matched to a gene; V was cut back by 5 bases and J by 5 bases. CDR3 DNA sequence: TGTGCCAGCAGTCCTGGGACAGGGCTCGACGAGCAGTACTTC. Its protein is CASSPGTGLDEQYF.

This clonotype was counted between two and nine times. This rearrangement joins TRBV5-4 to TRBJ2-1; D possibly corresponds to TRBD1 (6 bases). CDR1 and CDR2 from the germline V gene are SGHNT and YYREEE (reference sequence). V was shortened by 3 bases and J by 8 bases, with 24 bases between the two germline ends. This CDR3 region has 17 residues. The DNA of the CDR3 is TGTGCCAGCAGCTCCCCGAGGGGGTACTGGGCTGTGGATGAGCAGTTCTTC. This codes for CASSSPRGYWAVDEQFF.

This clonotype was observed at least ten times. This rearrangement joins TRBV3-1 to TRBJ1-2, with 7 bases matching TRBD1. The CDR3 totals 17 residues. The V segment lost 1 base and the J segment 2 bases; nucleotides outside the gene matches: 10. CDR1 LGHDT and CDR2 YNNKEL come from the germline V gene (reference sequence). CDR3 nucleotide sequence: TGTGCCAGCAGCCAAGGGTGGGGACAGCGGGAAAACTATGGCTACACCTTC. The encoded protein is CASSQGWGQRENYGYTF.

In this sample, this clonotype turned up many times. CDR3 protein: CATAARVDEQFF. The DNA for the CDR3 is TGTGCCACCGCGGCCAGGGTTGATGAGCAGTTCTTC. V gene TRBV11-2 combines with J gene TRBJ2-1, with D possibly being TRBD1 (5 bases). CDR1 and CDR2 from the germline V gene are SGHAT and FQNNGV. The germline V and J ends were trimmed by 10 bases and 8 bases, with 15 bases remaining between them. The CDR3 extends over 12 amino acids.

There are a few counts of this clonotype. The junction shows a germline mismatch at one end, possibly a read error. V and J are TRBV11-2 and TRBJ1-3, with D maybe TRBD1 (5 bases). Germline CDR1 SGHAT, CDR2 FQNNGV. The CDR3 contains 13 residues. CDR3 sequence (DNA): TGTGCCAGCAGCCCCAGGGCTGGGAACACCATATATTTT. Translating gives CASSPRAGNTIYF. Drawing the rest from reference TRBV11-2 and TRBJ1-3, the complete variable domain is EAGVAQSPRYKIIEKRQSVAFWCNPISGHATLYWYQQILGQGPKLLIQFQNNGVVDDSQLPKDRFSAERLKGVDSTLKIQPAKLEDSAVYLCASSPRAGNTIYFGEGSWLTVV.

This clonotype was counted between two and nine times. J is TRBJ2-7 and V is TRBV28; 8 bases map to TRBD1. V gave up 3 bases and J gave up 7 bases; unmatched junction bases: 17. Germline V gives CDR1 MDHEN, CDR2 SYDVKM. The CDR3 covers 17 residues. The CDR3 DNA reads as TGTGCCAGCAGTTTCCCGATCGACAGGGGCCCCCTTAGGGAGCAGTACTTC. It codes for CASSFPIDRGPLREQYF.

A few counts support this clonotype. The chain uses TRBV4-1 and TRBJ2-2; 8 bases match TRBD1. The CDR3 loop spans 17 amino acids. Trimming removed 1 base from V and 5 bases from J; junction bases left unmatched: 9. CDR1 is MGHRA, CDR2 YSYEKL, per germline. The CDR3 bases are TGCGCCAGCAGCCAAGGGACCCGGACAGGGTGGACCGGGGAGCTGTTTTTT. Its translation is CASSQGTRTGWTGELFF.

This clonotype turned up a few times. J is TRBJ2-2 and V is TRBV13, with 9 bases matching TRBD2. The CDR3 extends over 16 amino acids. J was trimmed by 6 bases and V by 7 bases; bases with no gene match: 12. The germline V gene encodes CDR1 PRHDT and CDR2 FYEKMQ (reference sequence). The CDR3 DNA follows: TGTGCCAGCACCACTAGGGGTAGCGGGAGAGCCGGGGAGCTGTTTTTT. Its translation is CASTTRGSGRAGELFF.

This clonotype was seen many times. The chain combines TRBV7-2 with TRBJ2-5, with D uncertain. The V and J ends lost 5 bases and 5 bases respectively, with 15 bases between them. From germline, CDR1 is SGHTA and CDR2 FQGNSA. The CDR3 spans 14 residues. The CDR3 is CASSPPPLGETQYF. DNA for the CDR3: TGTGCCAGCAGCCCCCCTCCCCTAGGGGAGACCCAGTACTTC.

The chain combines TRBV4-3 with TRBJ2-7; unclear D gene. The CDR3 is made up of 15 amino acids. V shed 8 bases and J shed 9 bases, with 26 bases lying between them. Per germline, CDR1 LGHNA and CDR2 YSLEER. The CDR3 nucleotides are TGCGCCAGCGGATCTGTGAAGGCTAGTAACCCCCGGCAGTACTTC. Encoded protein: CASGSVKASNPRQYF.

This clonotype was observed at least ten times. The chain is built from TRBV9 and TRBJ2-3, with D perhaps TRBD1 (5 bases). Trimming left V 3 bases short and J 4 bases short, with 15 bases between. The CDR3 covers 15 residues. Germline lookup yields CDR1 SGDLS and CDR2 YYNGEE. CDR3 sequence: CASSADGQGSDTQYF. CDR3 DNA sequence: TGTGCCAGCAGCGCCGACGGGCAGGGTTCAGATACGCAGTATTTT. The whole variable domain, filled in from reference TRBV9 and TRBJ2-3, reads DSGVTQTPKHLITATGQRVTLRCSPRSGDLSVYWYQQSLDQGLQFLIQYYNGEERAKGNILERFSAQQFPDLHSELNLSSLELGDSALYFCASSADGQGSDTQYFGPGTRLTVL.

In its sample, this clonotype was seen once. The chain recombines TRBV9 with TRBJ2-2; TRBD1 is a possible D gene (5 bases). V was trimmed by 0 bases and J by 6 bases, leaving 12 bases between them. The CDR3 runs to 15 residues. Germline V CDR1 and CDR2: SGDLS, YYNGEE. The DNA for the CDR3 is TGTGCCAGCAGCGTAGGGGGCCAGAAGTCCGGGGAGCTGTTTTTT. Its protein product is CASSVGGQKSGELFF. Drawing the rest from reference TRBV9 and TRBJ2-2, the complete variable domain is DSGVTQTPKHLITATGQRVTLRCSPRSGDLSVYWYQQSLDQGLQFLIQYYNGEERAKGNILERFSAQQFPDLHSELNLSSLELGDSALYFCASSVGGQKSGELFFGEGSRLTVL.

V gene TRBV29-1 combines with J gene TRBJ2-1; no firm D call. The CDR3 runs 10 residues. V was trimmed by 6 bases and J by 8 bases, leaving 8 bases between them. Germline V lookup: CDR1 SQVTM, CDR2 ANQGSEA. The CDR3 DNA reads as TGCAGCGTGTCAACCTATGAGCAGTTCTTC. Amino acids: CSVSTYEQFF.

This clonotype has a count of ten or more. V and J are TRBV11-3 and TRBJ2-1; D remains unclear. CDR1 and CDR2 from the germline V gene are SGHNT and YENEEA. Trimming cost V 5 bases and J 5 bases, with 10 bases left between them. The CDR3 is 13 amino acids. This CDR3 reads CASSLINNNEQFF. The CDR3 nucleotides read TGTGCCAGCAGCCTTATCAACAACAATGAGCAGTTCTTC.

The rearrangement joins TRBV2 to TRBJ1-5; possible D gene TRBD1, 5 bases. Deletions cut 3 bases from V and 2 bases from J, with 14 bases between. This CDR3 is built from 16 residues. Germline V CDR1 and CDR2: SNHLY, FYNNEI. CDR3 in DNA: TGTGCCAGCAGTGAGGGGGGTATTAGGGGCAATCAGCCCCAGCATTTT. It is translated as CASSEGGIRGNQPQHF.

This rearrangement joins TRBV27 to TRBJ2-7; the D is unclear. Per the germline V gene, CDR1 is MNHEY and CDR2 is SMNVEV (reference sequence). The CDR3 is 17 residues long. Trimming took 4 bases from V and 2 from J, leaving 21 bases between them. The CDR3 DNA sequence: TGTGCCAGCAGTTACTCCTTCCTGGGGTCTTCAACCTACGAGCAGTACTTC. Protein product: CASSYSFLGSSTYEQYF.

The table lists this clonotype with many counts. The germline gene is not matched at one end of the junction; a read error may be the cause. The CDR3 nucleotides are TGTGCCGGCAGCCGGTCAACGGCGGGAGCTTTCTTT. Encoded protein: CAGSRSTAGAFF. The V call is TRBV7-9, the J call TRBJ1-1; D uncertain. The CDR3 totals 12 residues. The germline V gene encodes CDR1 SEHNR and CDR2 FQNEAQ (reference sequence).

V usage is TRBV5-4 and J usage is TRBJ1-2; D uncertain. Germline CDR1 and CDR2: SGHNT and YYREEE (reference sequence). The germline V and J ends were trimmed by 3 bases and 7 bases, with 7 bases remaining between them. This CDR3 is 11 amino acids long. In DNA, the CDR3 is TGTGCCAGCAGCTCGGGCTTTGGCTACACCTTC. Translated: CASSSGFGYTF.

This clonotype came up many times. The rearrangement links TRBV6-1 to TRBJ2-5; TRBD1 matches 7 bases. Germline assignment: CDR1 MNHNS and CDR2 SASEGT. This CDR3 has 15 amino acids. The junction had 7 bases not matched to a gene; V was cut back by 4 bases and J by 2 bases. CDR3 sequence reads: CASSGGRGYQETQYF. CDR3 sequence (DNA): TGTGCCAGCAGTGGGGGCAGGGGGTATCAAGAGACCCAGTACTTC.

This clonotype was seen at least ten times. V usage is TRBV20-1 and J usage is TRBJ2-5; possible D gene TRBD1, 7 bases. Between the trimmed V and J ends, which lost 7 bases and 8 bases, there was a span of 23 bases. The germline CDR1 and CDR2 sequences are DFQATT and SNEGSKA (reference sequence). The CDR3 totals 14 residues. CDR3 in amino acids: CSVGRDRLLRTQYF. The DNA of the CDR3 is TGCAGTGTCGGGCGGGACAGACTCTTACGAACCCAGTACTTC.

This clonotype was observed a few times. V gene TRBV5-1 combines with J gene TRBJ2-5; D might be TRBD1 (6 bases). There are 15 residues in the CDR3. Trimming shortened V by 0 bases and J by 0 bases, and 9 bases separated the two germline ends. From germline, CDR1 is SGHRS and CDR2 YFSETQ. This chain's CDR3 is CASSLAGTNQETQYF. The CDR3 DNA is TGCGCCAGCAGCTTGGCCGGGACAAACCAAGAGACCCAGTACTTC.